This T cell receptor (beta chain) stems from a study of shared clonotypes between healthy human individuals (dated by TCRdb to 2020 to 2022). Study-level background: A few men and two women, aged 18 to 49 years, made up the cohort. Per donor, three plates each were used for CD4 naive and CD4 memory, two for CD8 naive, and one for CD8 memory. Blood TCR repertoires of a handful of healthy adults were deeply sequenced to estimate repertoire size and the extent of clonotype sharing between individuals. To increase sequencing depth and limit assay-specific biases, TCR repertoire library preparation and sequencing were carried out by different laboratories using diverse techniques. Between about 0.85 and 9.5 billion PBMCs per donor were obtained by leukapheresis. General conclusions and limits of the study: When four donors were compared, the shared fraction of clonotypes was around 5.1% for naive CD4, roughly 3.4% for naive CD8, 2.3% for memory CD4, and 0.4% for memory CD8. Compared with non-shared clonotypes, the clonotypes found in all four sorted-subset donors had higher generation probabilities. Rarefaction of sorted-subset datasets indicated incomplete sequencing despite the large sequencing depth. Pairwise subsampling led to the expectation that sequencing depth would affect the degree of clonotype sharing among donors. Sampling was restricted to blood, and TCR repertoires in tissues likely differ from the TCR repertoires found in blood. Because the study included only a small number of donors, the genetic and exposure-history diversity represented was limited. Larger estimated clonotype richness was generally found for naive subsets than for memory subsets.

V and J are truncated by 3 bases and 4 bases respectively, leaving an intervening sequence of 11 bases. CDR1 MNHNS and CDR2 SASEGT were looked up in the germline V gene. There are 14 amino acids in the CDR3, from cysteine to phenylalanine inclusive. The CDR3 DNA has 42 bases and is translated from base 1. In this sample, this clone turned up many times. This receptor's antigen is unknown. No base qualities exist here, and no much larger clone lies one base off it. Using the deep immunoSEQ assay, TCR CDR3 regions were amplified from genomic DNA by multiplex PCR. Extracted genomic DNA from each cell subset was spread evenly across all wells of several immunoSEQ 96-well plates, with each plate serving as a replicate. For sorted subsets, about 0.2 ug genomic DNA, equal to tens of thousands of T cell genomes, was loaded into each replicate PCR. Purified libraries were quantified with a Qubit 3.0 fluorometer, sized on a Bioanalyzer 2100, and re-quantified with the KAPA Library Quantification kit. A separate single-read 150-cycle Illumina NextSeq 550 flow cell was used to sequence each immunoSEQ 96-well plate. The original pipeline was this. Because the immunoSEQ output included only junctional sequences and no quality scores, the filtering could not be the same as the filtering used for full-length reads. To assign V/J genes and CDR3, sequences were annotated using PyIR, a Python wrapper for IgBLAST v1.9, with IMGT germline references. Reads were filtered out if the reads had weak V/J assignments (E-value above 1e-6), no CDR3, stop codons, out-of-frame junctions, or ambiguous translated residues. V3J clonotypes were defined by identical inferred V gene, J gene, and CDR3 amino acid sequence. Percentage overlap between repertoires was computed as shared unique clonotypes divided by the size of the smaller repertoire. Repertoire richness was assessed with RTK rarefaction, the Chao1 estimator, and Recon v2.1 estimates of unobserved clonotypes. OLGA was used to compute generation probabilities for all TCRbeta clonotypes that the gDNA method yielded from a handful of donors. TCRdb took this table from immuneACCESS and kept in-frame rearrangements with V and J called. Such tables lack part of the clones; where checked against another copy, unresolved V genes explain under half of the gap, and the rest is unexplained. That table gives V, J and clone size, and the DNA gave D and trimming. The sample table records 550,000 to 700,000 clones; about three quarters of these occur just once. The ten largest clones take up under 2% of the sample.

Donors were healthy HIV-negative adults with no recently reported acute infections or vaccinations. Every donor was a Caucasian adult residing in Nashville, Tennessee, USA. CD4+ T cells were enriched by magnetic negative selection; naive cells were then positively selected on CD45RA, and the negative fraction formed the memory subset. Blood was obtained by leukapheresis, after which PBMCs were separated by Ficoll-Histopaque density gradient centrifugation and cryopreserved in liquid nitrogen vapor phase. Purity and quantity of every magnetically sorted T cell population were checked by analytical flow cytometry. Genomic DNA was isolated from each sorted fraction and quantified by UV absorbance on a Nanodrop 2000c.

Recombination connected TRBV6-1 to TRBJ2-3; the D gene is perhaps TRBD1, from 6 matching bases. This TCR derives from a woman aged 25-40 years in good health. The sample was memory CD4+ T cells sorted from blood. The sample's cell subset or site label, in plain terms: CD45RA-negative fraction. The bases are TGTGCCAGCAGTGAGAGGACAGATCCAGATACGCAGTATTTT. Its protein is CASSERTDPDTQYF.